This is a list of T cell receptor beta chains from one sample in a study of blood T cell repertoires in COVID-19. TCRdb's table, derived via immunoSEQ multiplex PCR, lists solely in-frame clones and lacks some. The sample shows around 76,000 clones, more than 80% of them seen only once. The sequenced material came from peripheral blood. These receptors were taken from a man of 80 years or more with acute or convalescent COVID-19. Each CDR3 is given with its conserved first and last residue. The D gene is left open where the match is weak. Only some rows state a clone size, as once, few, many or a class for expanded clones.

j_call cdr3_length clone_size v_call d_call cdr3_nt cdr3_aa
TRBJ1-1 14 - TRBV7-9 - TGTGCCAGCAGCTTCGACAGTCGAAGCACTGAAGCTTTCTTT CASSFDSRSTEAFF
TRBJ2-3 15 - TRBV4-2 - TGTGCCAGCAGCCAAGATACCAGGGCGGCAGATACGCAGTATTTT CASSQDTRAADTQYF
TRBJ1-1 13 - TRBV19 - TGTGCCAGTAGTATTCACAGGAACACTGAAGCTTTCTTT CASSIHRNTEAFF
TRBJ2-7 15 - TRBV7-9 TRBD1 TGTGCCAGCAGTCCGGCGGAAGGGGGCATGGACGAGCAGTACTTC CASSPAEGGMDEQYF
TRBJ2-1 13 - TRBV10-3 TRBD2 TGTGCCATCAGTGGAGCTAGCGGGGGAGAGCAGTTCTTC CAISGASGGEQFF
TRBJ1-1 13 - TRBV18 - TGTGCCAGCTCACCAACTCCAGGGATAGAAGCTTTCTTT CASSPTPGIEAFF
TRBJ1-4 16 once TRBV7-2 TRBD1 TGTGCCAGCAGCTTAAATCTTGGGACAGGCGGGGAAAAACTGTTTTTT CASSLNLGTGGEKLFF
TRBJ2-5 13 - TRBV12-3/TRBV12-4 - TGTGCCAGCAGTTCCCTCCCGGGAGAGACCCAGTACTTC CASSSLPGETQYF
TRBJ1-1 15 - TRBV6-5 - TGTGCCAGCAGCCAAGGGAGGGGAATGAACACTGAAGCTTTCTTT CASSQGRGMNTEAFF
TRBJ1-4 15 - TRBV4-3 - TGCGCCAGCAGCCCCCTAACAGGGTTCAATGAAAAACTGTTTTTT CASSPLTGFNEKLFF
TRBJ2-3 16 - TRBV7-9 TRBD2 TGTGCCAGCAGCTTGGGGACTAGCGGGGCGGGAGATACGCAGTATTTT CASSLGTSGAGDTQYF
TRBJ2-6 17 - TRBV13 - TGTGCCAGCAGCCCCTTCAGGGGCGCGGATGGGGCCAACGTCCTGACTTTC CASSPFRGADGANVLTF
TRBJ2-7 15 - TRBV11-3 TRBD2 TGTGCCAGCAGCTTAGGAGCGGGAGGGGGTTACGAGCAGTACTTC CASSLGAGGGYEQYF
TRBJ1-5 16 - TRBV21-1 - TGTGCCAGCAGTGGGGGACCACAGGGAGGGAGTCAGCCCCAGCATTTT CASSGGPQGGSQPQHF
TRBJ2-5 12 - TRBV29-1 - TGCAGCGTCGGGACACCCCAAGAGACCCAGTACTTC CSVGTPQETQYF
TRBJ2-2 15 - TRBV6-5 TRBD1 TGTGCCAGCAGGGACAGGGGGCTGAACACCGGGGAGCTGTTTTTT CASRDRGLNTGELFF
TRBJ2-5 15 - TRBV5-1 TRBD2 TGCGCCAGCAGCTTGTCTAGCGGGGGGCAAGAGACCCAGTACTTC CASSLSSGGQETQYF
TRBJ2-1 16 - TRBV7-2 TRBD2 TGTGCCAGCAGCTTTGCGGGGGGCCCCACCCTAGGTGAGCAGTTCTTC CASSFAGGPTLGEQFF
TRBJ2-5 12 - TRBV2 - TGTGCCAGCCGGGGGTACCAAGAGACCCAGTACTTC CASRGYQETQYF
TRBJ1-1 16 - TRBV5-1 - TGCGCCAGCAGCTTGCTGGGGGCTGCGGTGAACACTGAAGCTTTCTTT CASSLLGAAVNTEAFF
TRBJ1-1 14 - TRBV6-5 - TGTGCCAGCAGTTACCGGGGTTTGAACACTGAAGCTTTCTTT CASSYRGLNTEAFF
TRBJ2-3 13 - TRBV4-3 - TGCGCCAGCAGCCAAGATCAGGGCAGGAAGAGGTATTTT CASSQDQGRKRYF
TRBJ2-1 13 - TRBV5-6 - TGTGCCAGCAGCGCCATGCAACGGAATGAGCAGTTCTTC CASSAMQRNEQFF
TRBJ1-1 14 - TRBV3-1/TRBV3-2 TRBD1 TGTGCCAGCAGCCTCGATCAGGGGGCATCTGAAGCTTTCTTT CASSLDQGASEAFF
TRBJ2-1 15 - TRBV4-2 TRBD2 TGTGCCAGCAGCCAACCGGGACTAGCGGAGGGGGGGCAGTTCTTC CASSQPGLAEGGQFF
TRBJ2-2 13 once TRBV5-6 - TGTGCCAGCAGCCGGGATAAAACCGGGGAGCTGTTTTTT CASSRDKTGELFF
TRBJ1-1 12 - TRBV7-2 - TGTGCCAGCAGCCCCGACAGCATTGAAGCTTTCTTT CASSPDSIEAFF
TRBJ1-2 15 - TRBV28 TRBD1 TGTGCCAGCAGTTTTCGGGACAGGGCTTACTATGGCTACACCTTC CASSFRDRAYYGYTF
TRBJ2-7 13 - TRBV5-4 TRBD1 TGTGCCAGCAGCTTGCAACAGGGGGGCGAGCAGTACTTC CASSLQQGGEQYF
TRBJ1-2 15 - TRBV28 TRBD1 TGTGCCAGCAGTTCCCCGGACAGGGGGCTTAGTGGCTACACCTTC CASSSPDRGLSGYTF
TRBJ2-5 15 once TRBV7-9 - TGTGCCAGCAGCTTCGGAAGGGGATCAGGAGAGACCCAGTACTTC CASSFGRGSGETQYF
TRBJ2-5 13 once TRBV19 - TGTGCCAGTAGCCAACAGCTTGCAGAGACCCAGTACTTC CASSQQLAETQYF
TRBJ1-3 14 - TRBV6-6 TRBD1 TGTGCCAGCACCCTGACAGGGTACGGAAACACCATATATTTT CASTLTGYGNTIYF
TRBJ1-6 14 few TRBV18 TRBD1 TGTGCCAGCTCACCAGCGACAGGGAATTCACCCCTCCACTTT CASSPATGNSPLHF
TRBJ2-1 16 - TRBV18 TRBD2 TGTGCCAGCTCACCGCCGGGACTAGCGGGAGTAGGGGAGCAGTTCTTC CASSPPGLAGVGEQFF
TRBJ2-2 15 - TRBV19 TRBD1 TGTGCCACCAACTTCGGACAGGGGAACACCGGGGAGCTGTTTTTT CATNFGQGNTGELFF
TRBJ1-1 13 - TRBV27 - TGTGCCAGCAGTTTGACAGTAAACACTGAAGCTTTCTTT CASSLTVNTEAFF
TRBJ1-2 14 - TRBV19 - TGTGCCAGTAGTCCCGGACATTCCGTCGTTGGCTACACCTTC CASSPGHSVVGYTF
TRBJ2-1 18 - TRBV5-1 TRBD2 TGCGCCAGCAGCTTGGGCTCGGGGACTAGCGGGACATACAATGAGCAGTTCTTC CASSLGSGTSGTYNEQFF
TRBJ1-4 14 - TRBV2 - TGTGCCAGCAGTGACGTTGGACTGATTGAAAAACTGTTTTTT CASSDVGLIEKLFF
TRBJ2-3 16 - TRBV9 TRBD2 TGTGCCAGCAGCGCAAGGACTAGCGGGGGCACAGATACGCAGTATTTT CASSARTSGGTDTQYF
TRBJ1-4 15 - TRBV24-1 TRBD1 TGTGCCACCAGTGATAAGACAGGGGCCGGTGAAAAACTGTTTTTT CATSDKTGAGEKLFF
TRBJ2-5 17 - TRBV21-1 - TGTGCCAGCAGCACCCCCTCCGGGACTCTCCATAGGGAGACCCAGTACTTC CASSTPSGTLHRETQYF
TRBJ2-3 14 - TRBV7-9 - TGTGCCAGCAGCTTAAGGCAGGTGACAGATACGCAGTATTTT CASSLRQVTDTQYF
TRBJ2-7 15 few TRBV7-9 TRBD2 TGTGCCAGCAGCTTAAAGCGGGACTACTCCTACGAGCAGTACTTC CASSLKRDYSYEQYF